The T cell receptor (beta chain) described here comes from a study of OX40 agonist ivuxolimab in advanced cancers. Across the whole study: An anti-OX40 (CD134) antibody with agonistic activity, ivuxolimab, was administered to patients. Subjects had a mean age of roughly 57 years, with a range of 23 to 79; roughly 83% were male.

Study results and limitations: Determination of antigen specificity was not performed for the expanded peripheral T cells.

With regard to this clone: Its antigen is unknown.

The CDR3 extends over 12 amino acids. V gave up 4 bases and J gave up 6 bases, with 9 bases separating them. Germline-derived CDR1 and CDR2 are SGDLS and YYNGEE. With baseline, cycle 4 day 1, and cycle 7 day 1 as timepoints, blood was sampled. Assay used: immunoSEQ multiplex PCR; TCRdb lists only in-frame clones, some missing. Of around 82,000 clones in the sample, approximately 90% were seen once. Sequenced material: CD4+ or CD8+ T cells sorted from blood, taken in a trial of the OX40 agonist ivuxolimab. The chain couples TRBV9 to TRBJ2-3; the D is unclear. This TCR derives from an adult with an advanced solid tumor such as melanoma, head and neck, liver or kidney cancer. CDR3 sequence reads: CASSLLGDTQYF. The CDR3 DNA follows: TGTGCCAGCAGCCTCTTAGGGGATACGCAGTATTTT. Filled out from reference TRBV9 and TRBJ2-3, the complete variable domain reads DSGVTQTPKHLITATGQRVTLRCSPRSGDLSVYWYQQSLDQGLQFLIQYYNGEERAKGNILERFSAQQFPDLHSELNLSSLELGDSALYFCASSLLGDTQYFGPGTRLTVL.